This T cell receptor (beta chain) is drawn from a study of memory CD4+ T cells and cytomegalovirus serostatus. Study-level background: Healthy Belgian adult donors included nine or ten CMV-positive and more than 20 CMV-negative people.

Findings and caveats of the study: Each of around 69 CMV-associated TCRbeta sequences occurred in one to five individuals.

The assay was immunoSEQ multiplex PCR, and TCRdb's table has in-frame clones only and misses some. The sample lists about 38,000 clones; 70% to 85% were seen once. The sort gate was single viable CD3+CD4+CD8-CD45RO+ cells for memory CD4+ T cells. In this sample, this clone turned up a few times. Its antigen is not identified. This sequence originates from an adult in good health and CMV-seropositive. The source material was memory CD4+ T cells from blood.

The DNA for the CDR3 is TGTGCCAGCAGCTTGGCTAGGGCTAGCGGGACAGATACGCAGTATTTT. Protein: CASSLARASGTDTQYF. The chain uses TRBV7-3 and TRBJ2-3; 8 bases line up with TRBD2. Germline V CDR1 and CDR2: SGHTA, FQGTGA. The CDR3 is 16 amino acids. Losses at the gene ends were 3 bases for V and 3 bases for J; bases not matched to a gene: 8.